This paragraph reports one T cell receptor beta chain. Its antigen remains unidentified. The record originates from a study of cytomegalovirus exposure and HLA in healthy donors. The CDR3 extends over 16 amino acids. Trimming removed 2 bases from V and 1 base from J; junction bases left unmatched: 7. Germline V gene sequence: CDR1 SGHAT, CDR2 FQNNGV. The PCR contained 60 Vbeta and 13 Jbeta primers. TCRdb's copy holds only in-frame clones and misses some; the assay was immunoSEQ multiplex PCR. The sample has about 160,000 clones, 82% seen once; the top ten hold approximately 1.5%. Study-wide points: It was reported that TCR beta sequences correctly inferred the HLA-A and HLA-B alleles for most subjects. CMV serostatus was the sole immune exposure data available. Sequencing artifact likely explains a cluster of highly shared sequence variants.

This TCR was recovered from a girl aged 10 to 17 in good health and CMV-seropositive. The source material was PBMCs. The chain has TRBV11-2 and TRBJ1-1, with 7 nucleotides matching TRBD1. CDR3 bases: TGTGCCAGCAGCTTACGGGCAGGGGGTACGAACACTGAAGCTTTCTTT. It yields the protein CASSLRAGGTNTEAFF.